Below, 31 T cell receptor beta chains from the same sample are listed, as sequenced in a study of shared clonotypes between healthy human individuals. Some clones are missing from TCRdb's copy, which holds only in-frame ones; the method was immunoSEQ multiplex PCR. The sample includes about 1.5 million clones, nearly 99% of them seen just once. The specimen sequenced was naive CD4+ T cells sorted from blood. Subset noted: CD45RA+ positively selected. All receptors derive from a man aged 25-40 years in good health.

This chain uses TRBV5-1 with TRBJ2-3; 7 positions agree with TRBD2. V lost 4 bases to trimming and J lost 0 bases; unmatched junction nucleotides: 8. Germline V CDR1 and CDR2: SGHRS, YFSETQ. The CDR3 contains 16 residues. CDR3 in DNA: TGCGCCAGCAGCCTTGAGACTAGCAGGAGCACAGATACGCAGTATTTT. The encoded protein is CASSLETSRSTDTQYF.

The J gene is TRBJ2-7, the V gene TRBV7-2; TRBD2 matches 10 bases. The CDR3 has 18 amino acids. In germline, CDR1 is SGHTA, CDR2 FQGNSA. The trim removed 1 base at V and 5 bases at J, leaving 14 bases unmatched. The DNA for the CDR3 is TGTGCCAGCAGCTTAGTAGGGGCCCGGGCTAGCGGGAGTCACGAGCAGTACTTC. Protein: CASSLVGARASGSHEQYF.

V gene TRBV5-1 combines with J gene TRBJ2-3; a weak D match, TRBD2 (6 bases). The V and J ends lost 2 bases and 2 bases respectively, with 15 bases between them. The CDR3 covers 16 residues. CDR1 is SGHRS and CDR2 is YFSETQ in the germline V gene. CDR3 region: CASSFRPGGPTDTQYF. The CDR3 DNA reads as TGCGCCAGCAGCTTTCGCCCAGGAGGGCCCACAGATACGCAGTATTTT.

This sequence joins TRBV5-4 and TRBJ2-1; TRBD2 matches 9 bases. The CDR3 runs to 12 residues. Germline CDR1 and CDR2: SGHNT and YYREEE (reference sequence). V trimming: 3 bases; J trimming: 9 bases; junction bases outside the gene matches: 1. In nucleotides, the CDR3 is TGTGCCAGCAGCTCGACTAGCGGTGAGCAGTTCTTC. Its protein is CASSSTSGEQFF.

The DNA for the CDR3 is TGTGCCAGCAGTTACTCGGGCGGGATCTCCTACAATGAGCAGTTCTTC. This encodes CASSYSGGISYNEQFF. The chain has TRBV6-8 and TRBJ2-1, with a tentative D call TRBD2 (6 bases). Trimming shortened V by 0 bases and J by 0 bases, and 9 bases separated the two germline ends. Germline CDR1 and CDR2: MNHGY and SAAAGT. The CDR3 has 16 amino acids.

This chain joins TRBV5-6 and TRBJ1-2; no clear D gene. Germline loops: CDR1 SGHDT, CDR2 YYEEEE. V was cut by 3 bases and J by 0 bases, with 12 bases left in between. The CDR3 consists of 15 residues. The CDR3 is CASSSDVKANYGYTF. The CDR3, as DNA: TGTGCCAGCAGCTCAGACGTGAAAGCTAACTATGGCTACACCTTC.

The chain couples TRBV4-3 to TRBJ2-7; TRBD1 agrees at 9 bases. Germline lookup yields CDR1 LGHNA and CDR2 YSLEER. This CDR3 is 15 amino acids long. V trimming: 0 bases; J trimming: 4 bases; junction bases outside the gene matches: 4. This CDR3 is CASSQDYDRGYEQYF. The CDR3 region has the DNA TGCGCCAGCAGCCAAGATTACGACAGGGGGTACGAGCAGTACTTC.

The V call is TRBV9, the J call TRBJ2-3, with TRBD2 matching over 12 bases. The CDR3 loop spans 17 amino acids. Germline-derived CDR1 and CDR2 are SGDLS and YYNGEE. Losses at the gene ends were 4 bases for V and 0 bases for J; bases not matched to a gene: 6. CDR3 sequence: CASSFRTSGTSTDTQYF. CDR3 nucleotides: TGTGCCAGCAGCTTCAGGACTAGCGGGACTAGCACAGATACGCAGTATTTT.

The chain recombines TRBV7-3 with TRBJ2-2; D is possibly TRBD2 (6 bases). CDR1 and CDR2 from the germline V gene are SGHTA and FQGTGA. CDR3 length: 16 residues. Trimming removed 1 base at V and 0 bases at J, with 9 bases between. The CDR3 loop is CASSLNSGTNTGELFF. The DNA for the CDR3 is TGTGCCAGCAGCTTAAATAGCGGAACGAACACCGGGGAGCTGTTTTTT.

This chain connects TRBV7-2 to TRBJ2-4; D is perhaps TRBD1 or TRBD2 (5 bases each). Germline values: CDR1 SGHTA, CDR2 FQGNSA. The CDR3 is made up of 15 amino acids. Trimming shortened V by 3 bases and J by 0 bases, and 9 bases separated the two germline ends. The CDR3 sequence is CASSLGRLAKNIQYF. The CDR3 DNA reads TGTGCCAGCAGCTTGGGACGGTTAGCCAAAAACATTCAGTACTTC.

J is TRBJ2-1 and V is TRBV19, with D perhaps assigned TRBD1 or TRBD2 (5 bases each). The CDR3 totals 16 residues. Per the germline V gene, CDR1 is LNHDA and CDR2 is SQIVND (reference sequence). The ends were cut back, 7 bases at V and 9 bases at J, with 25 bases in the middle. CDR3 DNA sequence: TGTGCCAGTACCAGGGCCTCCCCGGGTCGGGACGGTGAGCAGTTCTTC. Its translation is CASTRASPGRDGEQFF.

The chain combines TRBV29-1 with TRBJ1-1, with D perhaps TRBD1 (6 bases). The CDR3 contains 13 residues. Looked up from germline, CDR1 is SQVTM and CDR2 is ANQGSEA. Trimming removed 6 bases from V and 0 bases from J, with 11 bases in between. CDR3 in DNA: TGCAGCGTAGCCAGGGACATGAACACTGAAGCTTTCTTT. Amino acids: CSVARDMNTEAFF.

In this sample, this clone turned up once. The CDR3 loop is CSVVQGYGYTF. The CDR3 nucleotides are TGCAGCGTTGTCCAGGGTTATGGCTACACCTTC. This chain joins TRBV29-1 and TRBJ1-2; D may be TRBD1 (5 bases). Germline V gene lookup returns CDR1 SQVTM and CDR2 ANQGSEA. This CDR3 has 11 residues. V was cut by 4 bases and J by 5 bases, with 8 bases left in between. The whole variable domain, filled in from reference TRBV29-1 and TRBJ1-2, reads SAVISQKPSRDICQRGTSLTIQCQVDSQVTMMFWYRQQPGQSLTLIATANQGSEATYESGFVIDKFPISRPNLTFSTLTVSNMSPEDSSIYLCSVVQGYGYTFGSGTRLTVV.

The rearrangement uses TRBV6-5 and TRBJ2-3, with 11 bases lining up with TRBD2. Looked up from germline, CDR1 is MNHEY and CDR2 is SVGAGI. V shed 6 bases and J 9 bases; nucleotides not matched to a gene: 8. CDR3 size: 14 residues. The CDR3 is CASRPLAGVETQYF. The CDR3 DNA reads as TGTGCCAGCAGGCCACTAGCGGGAGTGGAGACGCAGTATTTT.

V usage is TRBV25-1 and J usage is TRBJ1-5; D gene ambiguous. Germline V gives CDR1 MGHDK, CDR2 SYGVNS. The CDR3 is 12 residues long. The V end was cut by 2 bases, the J end by 4 bases, with 3 bases between. The CDR3 bases are TGTGCCAGCAGTGAACCGAATCAGCCCCAGCATTTT. This sequence encodes CASSEPNQPQHF.

DNA of the CDR3: TGTGCCAGCAGTGACATCCCGGGGAACGGGGCCAACGTCCTGACTTTC. Translated: CASSDIPGNGANVLTF. The gene calls are TRBV28 and TRBJ2-6, with a possible D match to TRBD2 (5 bases). The CDR3 extends over 16 amino acids. V was clipped by 5 bases and J by 4 bases, with 15 bases between them. In germline, CDR1 is MDHEN, CDR2 SYDVKM.

This clone was counted once. The genes are TRBV11-2 and TRBJ2-2; D is perhaps TRBD1 (6 bases). With 4 bases removed from V and 1 base from J, the gap between germline ends came to 7 bases. The CDR3 contains 14 residues. Germline lookup yields CDR1 SGHAT and CDR2 FQNNGV. The CDR3 nucleotides are TGTGCCAGCAGCTCGACAGGGAACACCGGGGAGCTGTTTTTT. It encodes CASSSTGNTGELFF.

The chain recombines TRBV7-3 with TRBJ2-2; D might be TRBD2 (5 bases). Germline V gives CDR1 SGHTA, CDR2 FQGTGA. This CDR3 is built from 17 residues. The ends were cut back, 5 bases at V and 6 bases at J, with 22 bases in the middle. The CDR3 loop is CASSRNRSGRRSGELFF. As DNA, the CDR3 is TGTGCCAGCAGCCGAAACAGATCGGGAAGACGGTCCGGGGAGCTGTTTTTT.

This chain links TRBV5-5 with TRBJ2-1; 7 bases map to TRBD1. V shed 7 bases and J 4 bases; nucleotides not matched to a gene: 11. This CDR3 is 15 amino acids long. Per the germline V gene, CDR1 is SGHKS and CDR2 is YYEKEE (reference sequence). CDR3 region: CASVTGPSPYNEQFF. The CDR3 nucleotides are TGTGCCAGCGTGACAGGGCCCTCCCCTTACAATGAGCAGTTCTTC.

This chain links TRBV11-2 with TRBJ2-5; D is unclear. Germline CDR1 and CDR2: SGHAT and FQNNGV. This CDR3 is built from 13 residues. Trimming took off 3 bases at V and 1 base at J, with 6 bases between the two ends. This CDR3 is CASSLIVQETQYF. The CDR3 region has the DNA TGTGCCAGCAGCTTGATAGTCCAAGAGACCCAGTACTTC.

V usage is TRBV5-1 and J usage is TRBJ2-3, with 7 bases aligning to TRBD1. The CDR3 length is 14 residues. Germline CDR1 is SGHRS and CDR2 is YFSETQ. J lost 3 bases, V lost 2 bases, and 3 bases had no gene match. The CDR3 DNA is TGCGCCAGCAGCTTTGGACAGGCAACAGATACGCAGTATTTT. Translated, it gives CASSFGQATDTQYF.

Notes on this clone: The junction and the germline gene differ at one end; a read error may be behind it. This chain connects TRBV28 to TRBJ1-2; no firm D call. The V gene's germline CDR1 is MDHEN and CDR2 SYDVKM. The CDR3 is 14 residues long. This chain's CDR3 is CASSLYPDRDSPFF. In DNA, the CDR3 is TGTGCCAGCAGTTTATATCCGGACCGAGACTCGCCATTTTTC.

V usage is TRBV19 and J usage is TRBJ2-5, with D possibly being TRBD1 (6 bases). Looked up from germline, CDR1 is LNHDA and CDR2 is SQIVND (reference sequence). V lost 0 bases and J 2 bases, leaving 10 bases between the germline ends. CDR3 length: 15 residues. CDR3: CASSIDSGQQETQYF. The CDR3 DNA reads as TGTGCCAGTAGTATAGATTCGGGACAACAAGAGACCCAGTACTTC.

This sequence joins TRBV28 and TRBJ2-5; TRBD2 matches at 11 bases. The CDR3 is 15 amino acids. Germline assignment: CDR1 MDHEN and CDR2 SYDVKM. V shed 6 bases, J shed 5 bases, and the junction held 8 bases outside the gene matches. The CDR3 is CASSGSGRASETQYF. The CDR3, as DNA: TGTGCCAGCAGCGGTAGCGGGAGGGCCTCGGAGACCCAGTACTTC.

The rearrangement links TRBV5-1 to TRBJ2-3, with D possibly TRBD2 on 6 matching bases. The ends were cut back, 1 base at V and 2 bases at J, with 8 bases in the middle. This CDR3 comprises 14 residues. Germline loops: CDR1 SGHRS, CDR2 YFSETQ. The CDR3 nucleotides are TGCGCCAGCAGCTTGATAGCGGACACAGATACGCAGTATTTT. It translates to CASSLIADTDTQYF. Filled out from reference TRBV5-1 and TRBJ2-3, the complete variable domain reads KAGVTQTPRYLIKTRGQQVTLSCSPISGHRSVSWYQQTPGQGLQFLFEYFSETQRNKGNFPGRFSGRQFSNSRSEMNVSTLELGDSALYLCASSLIADTDTQYFGPGTRLTVL.

This rearrangement joins TRBV28 to TRBJ2-3; tentative D call: TRBD1 (5 bases). V was clipped by 1 base and J by 0 bases, with 11 bases between them. The CDR3 runs 16 residues. CDR1 is MDHEN, CDR2 SYDVKM, per germline. This chain's CDR3 is CASSLFGAVSTDTQYF. DNA for the CDR3: TGTGCCAGCAGTTTATTTGGGGCTGTCAGCACAGATACGCAGTATTTT.

CDR3: CASRDRGSGNTIYF. CDR3 bases: TGTGCCAGCAGAGACAGGGGCTCTGGAAACACCATATATTTT. The chain uses TRBV27 and TRBJ1-3; 8 positions agree with TRBD1. V gave up 6 bases and J gave up 0 bases; unmatched junction bases: 1. Germline V lookup: CDR1 MNHEY, CDR2 SMNVEV (reference sequence). The length of the CDR3 is 14 residues.

Of note for this clone: This specimen includes other DNA sequences encoding the same CDR3. V usage is TRBV9 and J usage is TRBJ2-7; no clear D. The CDR3 contains 11 residues. The germline V gene has CDR1 SGDLS and CDR2 YYNGEE. Trimming left V 7 bases short and J 3 bases short, with 8 bases between. The CDR3 coding sequence is TGTGCCAGCTCCCCCGGCTACGAGCAGTACTTC. It codes for CASSPGYEQYF.

The J gene is TRBJ2-3, the V gene TRBV5-1; 9 nucleotides match TRBD1. V lost 7 bases and J lost 1; bases outside the gene matches: 10. CDR1 is SGHRS and CDR2 is YFSETQ in the germline V gene. This CDR3 is 16 amino acids long. The CDR3 coding sequence is TGCGCCAGCCAACTCCGGGACAGGGTGGGCACAGATACGCAGTATTTT. This translates into CASQLRDRVGTDTQYF.

This sequence joins TRBV19 and TRBJ2-4; no clear D. The CDR3 contains 15 residues. Germline V lookup: CDR1 LNHDA, CDR2 SQIVND (reference sequence). With 2 bases removed from V and 2 bases from J, the gap between germline ends came to 10 bases. This CDR3 is CASSITGLTKNIQYF. CDR3 sequence (DNA): TGTGCCAGTAGTATAACGGGTTTAACCAAAAACATTCAGTACTTC.

In regard to this clone: This sample also contains other DNA sequences that code for the same CDR3. The chain joins TRBV5-4 to TRBJ2-5, with TRBD2 as a possible D gene (6 bases). Germline CDR1 is SGHNT and CDR2 is YYREEE (reference sequence). With 2 bases removed from V and 5 bases from J, the gap between germline ends came to 13 bases. The CDR3 spans 14 residues. The chain's CDR3 is CASSFSGDGETQYF. CDR3 in DNA: TGTGCCAGCAGCTTTTCGGGGGACGGGGAGACCCAGTACTTC.